This T cell receptor (beta chain) is drawn from a study of shared clonotypes between healthy human individuals. Study at large: The study used three CD4 naive, three CD4 memory, two CD8 naive and one CD8 memory plate per donor.

The study, taken as a whole, reports: Generation probabilities of non-shared clonotypes were lower (relative to those shared by all four donors). Sampling was confined to blood; repertoires within tissues likely differ. Several donors showed sharing of around 5% of naive CD4 clonotypes.

Regarding this clone: What it recognizes is unknown.

Assay: immunoSEQ multiplex PCR; the TCRdb copy retains only in-frame clones and omits some. The table includes 950,000 to 1,200,000 clones, approximately 80% detected once. This CDR3 has 14 residues. Trimming left V 3 bases short and J 5 bases short, with 11 bases between. CDR1 is MDHEN and CDR2 is SYDVKM in the germline V gene. The origin of this receptor is a man between 18 and 29 years old in good health. Some clones in this sample may be carry-over from other donors' samples. Sequenced input: memory CD4+ T cells from PBMCs. Subset noted: CD45RA-negative fraction. The chain carries TRBV28 and TRBJ1-5, with a weak D call TRBD1 (5 bases). The CDR3 DNA reads TGTGCCAGCAGTTTGCGTGGGGGAGATCAGCCCCAGCATTTT. Amino acid sequence: CASSLRGGDQPQHF.